The T cell receptor (beta chain) under discussion was sequenced for a study of cytomegalovirus exposure and HLA in healthy donors. Study-wide points: Researchers reported that three CMV-associated chains were confirmed in vitro as CMV antigen-specific. The study recorded fewer than 200 TCR beta chains that were cytomegalovirus-associated. Rarity characterized most TCR sequences, yet some public TCRs appeared in many donors.

V was pared by 2 bases and J by 4 bases, with 6 bases between. The CDR3 has 11 residues. CDR1 and CDR2 from the germline V gene are DFQATT and SNEGSKA (reference sequence). Comments on this clone: As yet, its antigen is unknown. Other DNA variants within this sample encode the same CDR3.

Clones were read by immunoSEQ multiplex PCR, and TCRdb kept only the in-frame ones, dropping some. The data contain about 360,000 clones, 70% to 90% of them singletons. The sequencing sample was made of PBMCs. This sequence was found in a woman aged 18 to 35 in good health and CMV-seronegative. V is TRBV20-1 and J is TRBJ2-7; D is ambiguous. The CDR3 bases are TGCAGTGCTAGAACCGGGTACGAGCAGTACTTC. The encoded protein is CSARTGYEQYF.